The rows below give T cell receptor beta chains drawn from one sample of a study of siplizumab effects on memory and regulatory T cells. Libraries were prepared by immunoSEQ multiplex PCR; TCRdb keeps only in-frame clonotypes and omits some of them. This table holds some 110,000 clones, 90% to 95% found once. The material sequenced was non-Treg CD4+ T cells sorted from blood. Every receptor here comes from a human donor in good health. The CDR3 runs from the conserved cysteine through the conserved F or W. D genes are given only for firm matches. Size is stated for part of the rows, as once, few or many counts, or as a class when the clone is expanded.

V	D	J	size	CDR3	DNA
TRBV6-5	NA	TRBJ2-3	NA	CASSYSGTSTDTQYF	TGTGCCAGCAGTTACTCCGGGACTAGCACAGATACGCAGTATTTT
TRBV19	NA	TRBJ2-7	NA	CASSMFPTGSYEQYF	TGTGCCAGTAGTATGTTCCCCACAGGCTCCTACGAGCAGTACTTC
TRBV5-1	NA	TRBJ2-2	NA	CASSPDTVGGELFF	TGCGCCAGCAGCCCCGACACAGTAGGAGGGGAGCTGTTTTTT
TRBV7-9	NA	TRBJ2-2	once	CASSLVPGTTTGELFF	TGTGCCAGCAGCTTAGTTCCAGGGACGACCACCGGGGAGCTGTTTTTT
TRBV2	TRBD1	TRBJ1-2	NA	CASKRTGFGYGYTF	TGTGCCAGCAAGAGGACAGGGTTTGGCTATGGCTACACCTTC
TRBV25-1	NA	TRBJ2-1	NA	CASSEYISGSSYNEQFF	TGTGCCAGCAGTGAATATATTTCGGGAAGCTCCTACAATGAGCAGTTCTTC
TRBV7-8	TRBD1	TRBJ2-7	once	CASSLATGSYEQYF	TGTGCCAGCAGCTTAGCGACAGGGAGCTACGAGCAGTACTTC
TRBV7-8	TRBD2	TRBJ2-7	NA	CASTPWRWVGGAYEQYF	TGTGCCAGCACCCCATGGCGTTGGGTGGGAGGGGCCTACGAGCAGTACTTC
TRBV2	TRBD1	TRBJ1-2	NA	CASTAGQGPNYGYTF	TGTGCCAGCACGGCAGGACAGGGACCAAACTATGGCTACACCTTC
TRBV7-9	NA	TRBJ1-3	NA	CASSLEGYSGNTIYF	TGTGCCAGCAGCTTAGAGGGCTACTCTGGAAACACCATATATTTT
TRBV6-5	NA	TRBJ1-1	NA	CASSPSLGTEAFF	TGTGCCAGCAGTCCGTCCCTGGGCACTGAAGCTTTCTTT
TRBV20-1	NA	TRBJ2-7	few	CSANGPHEQYF	TGCAGTGCTAACGGTCCCCACGAGCAGTACTTC
TRBV11-2	TRBD1	TRBJ1-2	NA	CASSLDGTVGYTF	TGTGCCAGCAGCTTAGATGGGACAGTCGGCTACACCTTC
TRBV5-8	NA	TRBJ2-1	NA	CASSFEGRVKSYNEQFF	TGTGCCAGCAGCTTCGAGGGCAGGGTGAAATCCTACAATGAGCAGTTCTTC
TRBV5-6	TRBD2	TRBJ2-1	NA	CASSFHSGSLYNEQFF	TGTGCCAGCAGCTTTCATAGCGGGAGCCTCTACAATGAGCAGTTCTTC
TRBV5-1	NA	TRBJ2-3	NA	CASSPGGGPDTQYF	TGCGCCAGCAGCCCCGGCGGAGGCCCAGATACGCAGTATTTT
TRBV7-3	TRBD2	TRBJ2-3	NA	CASSRGLAGASTDTQYF	TGTGCCAGCAGCCGGGGACTAGCGGGAGCTAGCACAGATACGCAGTATTTT
TRBV5-1	NA	TRBJ2-1	NA	CASSRGNSYNEQFF	TGCGCCAGCAGCCGGGGCAACTCCTACAATGAGCAGTTCTTC
TRBV19	NA	TRBJ2-1	NA	CATTPQGPRTYNEQFF	TGTGCCACAACCCCCCAGGGGCCCAGAACCTACAATGAGCAGTTCTTC
TRBV6-1	TRBD2	TRBJ2-5	NA	CASSEVAGGRRETQYF	TGTGCCAGCAGTGAAGTAGCGGGGGGGCGTAGAGAGACCCAGTACTTC
TRBV5-1	NA	TRBJ1-4	NA	CASSLLTGPNEKLFF	TGCGCCAGCAGCTTGTTAACGGGGCCTAATGAAAAACTGTTTTTT
TRBV4-2	TRBD2	TRBJ2-5	NA	CASSQDTSGRGQETQYF	TGTGCCAGCAGCCAAGATACCAGCGGGAGGGGACAAGAGACCCAGTACTTC
TRBV11-1	NA	TRBJ2-7	NA	CASSLRTSRQYF	TGTGCCAGCAGCTTACGGACCTCCAGGCAGTACTTC
TRBV18	TRBD1	TRBJ2-7	NA	CASSPPEDRGYEQYF	TGTGCCAGCTCACCACCGGAGGACAGGGGTTACGAGCAGTACTTC
TRBV14	NA	TRBJ1-1	NA	CASSPRLGQAFF	TGTGCCAGCAGCCCTCGGTTGGGGCAAGCTTTCTTT
TRBV10-3	TRBD2	TRBJ2-3	NA	CAISEFSKGLAGYTDTQYF	TGTGCCATCAGTGAGTTTTCAAAAGGACTAGCGGGATACACAGATACGCAGTATTTT
TRBV29-1	TRBD1	TRBJ1-4	NA	CSVEAFGTENEKLFF	TGCAGCGTTGAAGCATTTGGGACAGAGAATGAAAAACTGTTTTTT
TRBV7-8	TRBD1	TRBJ2-2	NA	CASSSDRGSGGELFF	TGTGCCAGCAGCAGCGACAGGGGCAGCGGCGGGGAGCTGTTTTTT
TRBV9	NA	TRBJ2-3	NA	CASSVTPDSTDTQYF	TGTGCCAGCAGCGTAACCCCTGACAGCACAGATACGCAGTATTTT
TRBV19	NA	TRBJ1-3	NA	CASSGQPSGNTIYF	TGTGCCAGTAGTGGACAGCCCTCTGGAAACACCATATATTTT
TRBV19	NA	TRBJ2-5	NA	CASSEGGLGNQETQYF	TGTGCCAGTAGTGAGGGTGGCCTGGGTAACCAAGAGACCCAGTACTTC
TRBV30	NA	TRBJ1-4	once	CAWSGATSRKLFF	TGTGCCTGGAGCGGGGCAACCTCAAGAAAACTGTTTTTT
TRBV5-5	NA	TRBJ2-5	NA	CASSAQETQYF	TGTGCCAGCAGCGCCCAAGAGACCCAGTACTTC
TRBV5-1	NA	TRBJ1-3	NA	CASSLGSDGNTIYF	TGCGCCAGCAGCTTGGGGTCGGACGGAAACACCATATATTTT
TRBV5-1	TRBD1	TRBJ1-5	NA	CASSLEGTGGSQNQPQHF	TGCGCCAGCAGCTTGGAAGGGACAGGGGGCTCACAGAATCAGCCCCAGCATTTT
TRBV6-5	NA	TRBJ2-6	NA	CASRDISGANVLTF	TGTGCCAGCAGAGACATCTCTGGGGCCAACGTCCTGACTTTC
TRBV6-6	NA	TRBJ1-1	NA	CASKMAGGQAFF	TGTGCCAGCAAGATGGCAGGAGGACAAGCTTTCTTT
TRBV18	NA	TRBJ2-1	NA	CASSPGDRYYNEQFF	TGTGCCAGCTCACCAGGAGACAGGTACTACAATGAGCAGTTCTTC
TRBV5-1	NA	TRBJ2-5	NA	CASSLGGARSETQYF	TGCGCCAGCAGCTTGGGGGGGGCGCGTTCTGAGACCCAGTACTTC
TRBV6-1	NA	TRBJ2-7	NA	CASRRTASYEQYF	TGTGCCAGCAGAAGGACGGCCTCCTACGAGCAGTACTTC
TRBV7-9	NA	TRBJ1-1	NA	CASSPDSFNTEAFF	TGTGCCAGCAGCCCCGACAGTTTCAACACTGAAGCTTTCTTT
TRBV6-1	TRBD1	TRBJ1-2	once	CASSERGQNLAYGYTF	TGTGCCAGCAGTGAAAGGGGACAGAATCTTGCCTATGGCTACACCTTC
TRBV5-1	NA	TRBJ2-7	once	CASSRWPSAEIGTPSYEQYF	TGCGCCAGCAGCCGCTGGCCCTCAGCTGAGATCGGGACACCATCCTACGAGCAGTACTTC
TRBV29-1	NA	TRBJ2-7	NA	CSVLGFDEQYF	TGCAGCGTTCTTGGGTTCGACGAGCAGTACTTC
TRBV5-1	NA	TRBJ2-3	NA	CASSLAGRSGTDTQYF	TGCGCCAGCAGCTTGGCCGGCAGATCCGGGACAGATACGCAGTATTTT
TRBV27	TRBD1	TRBJ1-2	NA	CASSLQGADGYTF	TGTGCCAGCAGTTTACAGGGGGCGGATGGCTACACCTTC
TRBV5-4	TRBD2	TRBJ2-7	NA	CASSLGGASGYEQYF	TGTGCCAGCAGCTTGGGAGGGGCTAGCGGCTACGAGCAGTACTTC
TRBV9	TRBD2	TRBJ2-1	NA	CASSPGTSGSSNEQFF	TGTGCCAGCAGCCCAGGGACTAGCGGGAGTTCCAATGAGCAGTTCTTC
TRBV7-3	TRBD2	TRBJ2-1	NA	CASSPTSGSSYNEQFF	TGTGCCAGCAGCCCTACTAGCGGGAGTTCCTACAATGAGCAGTTCTTC
TRBV6-5	NA	TRBJ2-7	NA	CASMRNLGNEQYF	TGTGCCAGCATGCGGAACCTTGGGAACGAGCAGTACTTC
TRBV5-1	NA	TRBJ2-7	NA	CASSPQGSYEQYF	TGCGCCAGCAGTCCACAGGGTTCCTACGAGCAGTACTTC
TRBV5-1	TRBD1	TRBJ1-5	NA	CASSLGQGEQPQHF	TGCGCCAGCAGCTTGGGACAGGGTGAACAGCCCCAGCATTTT
TRBV5-6	NA	TRBJ1-2	NA	CASSPGPTEYGYTF	TGTGCCAGCAGCCCGGGACCAACAGAATATGGCTACACCTTC
TRBV4-1	NA	TRBJ2-7	NA	CASSLGGPLAEQYF	TGCGCCAGCAGCTTAGGGGGGCCGCTGGCCGAGCAGTACTTC
TRBV19	NA	TRBJ1-2	NA	CASSPGTLIYGYTF	TGTGCCAGTAGTCCGGGGACGCTGATCTATGGCTACACCTTC
TRBV9	NA	TRBJ2-7	NA	CASSRDRSYEQYF	TGTGCCAGCAGCCGGGACCGTTCCTACGAGCAGTACTTC
TRBV11-2	NA	TRBJ1-1	NA	CASSLEVAGGTEAFF	TGTGCCAGCAGCTTAGAAGTCGCCGGGGGCACTGAAGCTTTCTTT
TRBV7-3	TRBD2	TRBJ2-1	NA	CATATSGSSYNEQFF	TGTGCCACCGCGACTAGCGGAAGCTCCTACAATGAGCAGTTCTTC
TRBV7-3	NA	TRBJ2-2	NA	CASSSRQGIDTGELFF	TGTGCCAGCAGCTCTCGGCAGGGGATCGACACCGGGGAGCTGTTTTTT
TRBV19	NA	TRBJ2-3	NA	CASRPFWSTDTQYF	TGTGCCAGTAGACCTTTTTGGAGCACAGATACGCAGTATTTT